The table lists the clone carrying this TCR beta chain with many counts. The sample originates from a study of T cells after yellow fever vaccination. TCRdb itself ran the 5' RACE reads through MiXCR, one entry per CDR3 protein. The table shows approximately 240,000 distinct CDR3 sequences, with about 3.9% occurring only once. Specimen: PBMCs, collected 15 days after the yellow fever booster vaccination. The clonotype comes from a man aged 18 to 30 who received the YFV17D yellow fever vaccine.

The CDR3 region is CASSYSTGGLETEAFF. Here the CDR3 DNA reads TGTGCCAGCAGTTACTCGACAGGGGGCCTAGAAACTGAAGCTTTCTTT. The chain has TRBV6-2 or TRBV6-3 and TRBJ1-1, with 10 bases identical to TRBD1. CDR3 length: 16 residues. The germline CDR1 and CDR2 sequences are MNHEY and SVGEGT. J lost 5 bases, V lost 0 bases, and 6 bases had no gene match.